The 9 T cell receptor beta chains below come from one sample, sequenced in a study of technical replicates of blood from several donors. Profiling relied on immunoSEQ multiplex PCR, and the TCRdb table lists in-frame clones only, not all of them. The table has about 97,000 clones, nearly 96% seen once. Sequencing was done on a sample of T cells isolated from PBMCs. These receptor sequences come from a human donor in good health.

This clone was seen just once. The rearrangement joins TRBV28 to TRBJ1-1; D may be TRBD1 (5 bases). Per the germline V gene, CDR1 is MDHEN and CDR2 is SYDVKM. V lost 7 bases to trimming and J lost 4 bases, with 16 bases between them. This CDR3 contains 14 residues. The CDR3 nucleotides read TGTGCCAGCATCTGGGGATTGGGGGGCACTGAAGCTTTCTTT. Translation gives CASIWGLGGTEAFF.

The chain has TRBV6-5 and TRBJ2-1; 9 nucleotides align to TRBD2. Germline V gene lookup returns CDR1 MNHEY and CDR2 SVGAGI. The CDR3 runs to 15 residues. The trim removed 7 bases at V and 8 bases at J, leaving 12 bases unmatched. In DNA form, the CDR3 reads TGTGCCAGCAACTCCGGGACTAGCCCCAGGTATGAGCAGTTCTTC. Amino acids: CASNSGTSPRYEQFF.

V usage is TRBV29-1 and J usage is TRBJ2-1; 12 bases align to TRBD1. The germline V gene encodes CDR1 SQVTM and CDR2 ANQGSEA. The junction had 13 bases not matched to a gene; V was cut back by 4 bases and J by 0 bases. This CDR3 contains 19 residues. The CDR3 spells CSVGPGQGAARGSYNEQFF. In nucleotides, the CDR3 is TGCAGCGTTGGCCCGGGACAGGGGGCGGCTCGGGGCTCCTACAATGAGCAGTTCTTC.

The J gene is TRBJ1-2, the V gene TRBV5-6; TRBD1 matches at 12 bases. The V gene's germline CDR1 is SGHDT and CDR2 YYEEEE. V lost 5 bases, J lost 3 bases, and 11 bases stayed unmatched. The CDR3 covers 17 residues. CDR3 nucleotides: TGTGCCAGCAGACCTCTGCCGGGACAGGGGGCGTACTATGGCTACACCTTC. Its translation is CASRPLPGQGAYYGYTF.

CDR3 DNA: TGCGCCAGCAGCTCCGTTTTATTCGGACAGGGCATCAACGAGCAGTACTTC. The encoded protein is CASSSVLFGQGINEQYF. The chain uses TRBV5-1 and TRBJ2-7, with TRBD1 identical over 8 bases. With 3 bases clipped from V and 5 bases from J, the junction kept 16 bases outside the gene matches. Looked up from germline, CDR1 is SGHRS and CDR2 is YFSETQ. The CDR3 runs to 17 residues. The variable domain in full, with the rest retrieved from reference TRBV5-1 and TRBJ2-7, is KAGVTQTPRYLIKTRGQQVTLSCSPISGHRSVSWYQQTPGQGLQFLFEYFSETQRNKGNFPGRFSGRQFSNSRSEMNVSTLELGDSALYLCASSSVLFGQGINEQYFGPGTRLTVT.

In its sample, this clone was seen a few times. The chain has TRBV4-2 and TRBJ1-3; possible D gene TRBD1, 5 bases. CDR1 is LGHNA and CDR2 is YNFKEQ in the germline V gene. There are 17 residues in the CDR3. V was cut by 3 bases and J by 3 bases, with 18 bases left in between. CDR3 DNA sequence: TGTGCCAGCAGCCAGGCCGCGGGGCAACAAGGTGGAAACACCATATATTTT. This translates into CASSQAAGQQGGNTIYF.

The CDR3 protein is CASSTLGGFTEAFF. In DNA, the CDR3 is TGTGCCAGCAGCACCTTAGGGGGCTTCACTGAAGCTTTCTTT. The gene calls are TRBV5-6 and TRBJ1-1; 7 positions match TRBD1. Trimming at V came to 4 bases and at J to 4 bases, leaving 7 bases not matched to a gene. The CDR3 extends over 14 amino acids. The germline V gene encodes CDR1 SGHDT and CDR2 YYEEEE.

The chain is built from TRBV7-9 and TRBJ1-6; D uncertain. V was cut by 6 bases and J by 8 bases, with 17 bases left in between. This CDR3 spans 15 amino acids. The germline gives CDR1 SEHNR, CDR2 FQNEAQ (reference sequence). CDR3 amino acids: CASSSRALFDSPLHF. The CDR3 region has the DNA TGTGCCAGCAGTTCGCGGGCGCTGTTTGATTCACCCCTCCACTTT.

The chain links TRBV10-1 to TRBJ2-3; 8 bases line up with TRBD2. Losses at the gene ends were 5 bases for V and 6 bases for J; bases not matched to a gene: 7. Germline V CDR1 and CDR2: WNHNN, SYGVQD (reference sequence). This CDR3 has 14 residues. The CDR3 reads CASSPGGAGDTQYF. CDR3 nucleotide sequence: TGCGCCAGCAGTCCCGGGGGGGCCGGCGATACGCAGTATTTT.